This TCR beta chain is drawn from a study of cytomegalovirus exposure and HLA in healthy donors (TCRdb year 2017). With regard to the full study: According to an earlier analysis of a few hundred of the donors, about 179 million T cells yielded 90 million to 130 million unique TCR beta sequences and around 300 Gb of sequence data. An early release that covered several hundred HLA-typed donors contained about 300 gigabases of sequencing data and 80 million or so unique TCR sequences. Of the 300 to 500 genotyped donors, approximately 81% were placed in the genetic ancestry cluster associated with self-reported Caucasian donors. The study was designed to test whether signatures of past pathogen exposure could be identified by cataloging public T cell receptors. The study used immunosequencing to profile the T cell repertoires of approximately 650 subjects and linked those repertoires to cytomegalovirus serostatus. A separate validation cohort of more than 100 different subjects was used in addition to the approximately 610-subject first cohort. The study combined high-throughput TCR immunosequencing, statistical association of individual TCRs with disease status, and machine learning to predict cytomegalovirus infection status. To study patterns of TCR occurrence, a later analysis re-analyzed previously published TCR beta repertoires from just over 650 donors and added high-resolution HLA genotyping. In the later analysis, no new phenotypic data were used to find candidate immune exposures; instead, reliance was placed on TCR beta sequences and their occurrence across donors. An earlier analysis of fewer than 750 of the donors used high-throughput TCR beta sequencing to judge whether each TCR beta V gene segment behaved as functional or pseudogenic. Donor age, sex, ethnicity and CMV serostatus were compiled alongside the repertoire data. In a later genetic analysis, genome-wide SNP genotypes for about 65% of the roughly 670 donors were used, and that subset was treated as a discovery cohort. Every repertoire in the discovery cohort had been generated on one and the same sequencing platform. HLA typing covered class I and class II loci at four-digit resolution. Typing coverage differed by locus: A, B, C, DRB1 and DQB1 were typed in roughly 620-640 donors, DQA1 in 522, DPA1 in around 580, and DPB1 in 472. Four to six DR-DQ haplotypes were handled as single units for association and clustering, since linkage in the cohort was strong. Across approximately 420 genotyped donors of the cohort, an average of roughly 200,000 unique TCR beta nucleotide sequences per donor were sequenced, and roughly 18% of those sequences were non-productive.

A remark on this clone: Its antigen target is currently unknown. The sample holds no much larger clone one base away, and base qualities are not on file.

The cohort comprised 666 healthy bone marrow donors. All cohort members were sampled while nominally healthy, although unrecorded immune exposures were likely present. The donor tested CMV seropositive and was one of the 289 seropositive cohort members. Every donor gave a peripheral blood sample, and the peripheral blood mononuclear cells from that sample were used for TCR beta sequencing. The Qiagen DNeasy Blood Extraction Kit was used to extract genomic DNA from the blood cell samples. CDR1 SEHNR and CDR2 FQNEAQ are derived from the germline V gene (reference sequence). Its CDR3 holds 15 amino acids, cysteine through phenylalanine. The entry retains the CDR3 DNA only, 45 bases that are in frame from base 1. A distance of 15 bases separates the germline ends of V and J, which lose 5 bases and 5 bases respectively. The protocol used for the library was the immunoSEQ multiplex PCR assay. A mixture of 60 forward primers for TCR Vbeta segments and 13 reverse primers for TCR Jbeta segments was used in the multiplex PCR. Amplification of the CDR3 region of rearranged TCR beta genes was performed with a multiplex PCR assay on genomic DNA. The Illumina HiSeq System was used to sequence the amplified TCR beta libraries as 87-base-pair reads. Regarding the original processing steps: In a later analysis, 70 million to 95 million unique TCR beta chains were counted across the roughly 610 repertoires, and approximately 11 million of these chains were shared by at least two donors. To remove PCR and sequencing errors, raw reads were error-corrected and collapsed into unique sequences using a nearest-neighbor algorithm that merged closely related sequences. To assign V, D and J gene segments, CDR3 sequences were aligned to IMGT reference sequences. Each retained sequence needed at least a six-nucleotide match to both a V gene segment and a J gene segment. Rearrangements were classified as productive when the CDR3 lacked stop codons and remained in frame with V and J, and all other rearrangements were classified as non-productive. CDR3 was defined according to IMGT convention as the region running from the second conserved V-encoded cysteine to the conserved J-encoded phenylalanine. The earlier analysis of some 580 of the donors excluded any sequence lacking an unambiguous match to a single V gene segment. In an earlier analysis of about 590 of the donors, a V segment was called functional when productive rearrangements were above 56.7%, and segregating when the standard deviation between donors exceeded 5%. To diagnose cytomegalovirus status from the catalog of TCR beta chain sequences, a statistical classification framework was built. In a later analysis, TCR nucleotide sequences were compared against IMGT/GENE-DB human TR gene sequences so that V and J genes could be assigned. Using the TCRdist pipeline, a later analysis assigned CDR3 sequences along with most-parsimonious VDJ recombination scenarios. In a later analysis, each TCR beta chain was defined by its CDR3 amino acid sequence together with its V-gene family, and reads without a unique V-gene family were excluded. To address suspected cross-contamination and a sequencing artifact, a later analysis removed a few hundred highly shared, low-generation-probability nucleotide sequences. For each public chain, a later analysis derived a clonal expansion index from normalized ranks of inferred template counts within each repertoire. A later analysis computed generation probabilities with a VDJ recombination model fitted to out-of-frame rearrangements, and checked the results against IGoR. A later analysis scored TCR-TCR, TCR-HLA and TCR-CMV co-occurrence with hypergeometric tests, applying a repertoire-size bias correction to TCR pairs. A later analysis estimated false discovery rates by permuting HLA or CMV assignments 20 times. A later analysis grouped co-occurring TCRs with DBSCAN, adding TCRdist sequence similarity when clustering within HLA-allele-positive subsets. Co-occurrence clustering excluded repertoires with fewer than 30,000 or more than 120,000 public chains, plus five with anomalous nucleotide sharing. TCRdb took this table from immuneACCESS and kept in-frame rearrangements with V and J called. Such tables lack part of the clones; where checked against another copy, unresolved V genes explain under half of the gap, and the rest is unexplained. The V and J calls and clone size are taken from that table; D and trimming were inferred from the DNA. For this sample the table gives roughly 180,000 clones, of which over 70% were detected only once. Around 7.3% of the sample is held by the ten biggest clonotypes.

Points the paper makes about the study in general: A later genetic analysis reported fewer N-insertions in productive TCRs among donors in an Asian-associated ancestry cluster than the roughly 640-donor mean. At a false discovery rate of 0.05, a later analysis linked 16,951 TCR beta sequences to specific HLA alleles. Most CMV-associated TCR beta chains appeared to be HLA-restricted in a later analysis, and the HLA associations seemed to be driven largely by CMV exposure. Over 15 rarely observed V segments, including chromosome 9 orphons, were excluded from the earlier analysis of several hundred of the donors because counts were too low. A further reported finding was that TCR beta sequences accurately predicted the HLA-A and HLA-B alleles for most subjects in the first cohort. Because some donors lacked HLA typing at each locus, the association tests relied only on the typed subset. Most TCR sequences were seen in very few donors, while some public TCRs were found in many individuals. The study gave a list of about 170 TCR beta chains associated with cytomegalovirus. In a later analysis, the rate of TCR association differed among HLA loci, with DRB1 alleles having the most associated TCRs and HLA-C alleles having the fewest. A later genetic analysis associated a missense DCLRE1C variant with V-gene and J-gene trimming of TCR beta chains, and an independent cohort replicated the association. A few of the identified cytomegalovirus-associated TCR beta chains were confirmed in vitro to be specific for cytomegalovirus antigens. Linkage disequilibrium might explain the correlated functional status among segregating V segments, but an unknown experimental factor could not be excluded. Broadly in line with IMGT annotations, most TCR beta V segments showed up in productive rearrangements about 90% or about 30% of the time in an earlier analysis of a few hundred of the donors. The authors suggested that the approach could potentially be extended to other disease states and immunological phenotypes. A cluster of highly shared sequence variants was judged likely to be a technical artifact of the sequencing pipeline. A later analysis reported that several top co-occurrence clusters appeared linked to parvovirus B19, influenza, CMV and Epstein-Barr virus. Because the 87-base-pair reads could not distinguish some IMGT-functional V segments, including TRBV6-2 and TRBV6-3, those segments were excluded. CMV serostatus was the only immune exposure information available for the cohort. In a later analysis, HLA-associated TCR beta chains were found to be more clonally expanded and to have lower generation probabilities than equally common non-associated chains. When HLA alleles, especially DR and DQ, strongly co-occurred, attributing TCR associations to individual alleles was difficult. In this cohort, only TCR beta chains were sequenced, and detectable features were limited by the absence of alpha or paired-chain data. Sequencing depth was assumed to be roughly uniform across donors in the presence/absence analyses, though that assumption may not hold. The classifier was reported to diagnose cytomegalovirus status with high specificity and sensitivity in both the original cohort and the validation cohort.

The source of this sequence is a man younger than 40 in good health and CMV-seropositive. Sequencing used PBMCs. This receptor chain uses TRBV7-9 and TRBJ2-2; the D gene identity is not certain. The CDR3 loop reads CASSPPRVPTGELFF. In nucleotides, the sequence is TGTGCCAGCAGCCCCCCCCGGGTCCCGACCGGGGAGCTGTTTTTT.